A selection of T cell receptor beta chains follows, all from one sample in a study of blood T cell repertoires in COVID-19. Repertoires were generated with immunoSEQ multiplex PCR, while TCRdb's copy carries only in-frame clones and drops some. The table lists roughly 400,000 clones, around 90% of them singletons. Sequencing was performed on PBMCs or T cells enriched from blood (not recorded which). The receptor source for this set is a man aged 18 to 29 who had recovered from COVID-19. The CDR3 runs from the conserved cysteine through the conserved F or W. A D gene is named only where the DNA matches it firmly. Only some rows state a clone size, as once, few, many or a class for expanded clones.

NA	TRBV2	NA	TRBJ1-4	TGTGCCAGCAAGGGGATAGGTGAAAAACTGTTTTTT	CASKGIGEKLFF
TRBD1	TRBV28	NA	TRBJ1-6	TGTGCCAGCAGCCCTCCGGGACAGAGTACCCTAGGGCTAAATTCACCCCTCCACTTT	CASSPPGQSTLGLNSPLHF
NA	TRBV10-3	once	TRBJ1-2	TGTGCCATCAGTGATTCTGGGGGGAATGGCTACACCTTC	CAISDSGGNGYTF
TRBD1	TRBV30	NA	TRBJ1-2	TGTGCCTGGAGCGAACAGGGGGCAGGGTATGGCTACACCTTC	CAWSEQGAGYGYTF
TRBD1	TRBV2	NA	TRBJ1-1	TGTGCCAGCAGGGCCCGGGACAGGAACACTGAAGCTTTCTTT	CASRARDRNTEAFF
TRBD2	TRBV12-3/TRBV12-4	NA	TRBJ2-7	TGTGCCAGCAGGACTAGCGTCTCCTACGAGCAGTACTTC	CASRTSVSYEQYF
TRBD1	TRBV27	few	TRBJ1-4	TGTGCCAGCAGCCTACAGGGGGCTAATGAAAAACTGTTTTTT	CASSLQGANEKLFF
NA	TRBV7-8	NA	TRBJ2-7	TGTGCCAGCAGCTCCGGGGGGGGACAGCTCTACGAGCAGTACTTC	CASSSGGGQLYEQYF
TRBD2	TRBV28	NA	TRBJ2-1	TGTGCCAGCAGTTTACTAGCGGACGCCCACAATGAGCAGTTCTTC	CASSLLADAHNEQFF
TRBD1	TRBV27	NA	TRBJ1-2	TGTGCCAGCAGTGGAAGGACAGGGGATGGCTACACCTTC	CASSGRTGDGYTF
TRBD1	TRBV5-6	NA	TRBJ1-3	TGTGCCAGCAGTCCACAGGGGAGGAACACCATATATTTT	CASSPQGRNTIYF
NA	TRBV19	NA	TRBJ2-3	TGTGCCAGTAGTATAGGCGGAACTAGCACAGATACGCAGTATTTT	CASSIGGTSTDTQYF
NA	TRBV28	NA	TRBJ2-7	TGTGCCAGCAGTGGAATCAGGCCCGAGCAGTACTTC	CASSGIRPEQYF
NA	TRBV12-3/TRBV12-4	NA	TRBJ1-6	TGTGCCAGCAGTTTATGGGAGAATTCACCCCTCCACTTT	CASSLWENSPLHF
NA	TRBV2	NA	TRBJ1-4	TGTGCCAGCAGTGAAGGACAGCTATTTAATGAAAAACTGTTTTTT	CASSEGQLFNEKLFF
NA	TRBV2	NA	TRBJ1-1	TGTGCCAGCAATCGGTGGGGCAGGAACACTGAAGCTTTCTTT	CASNRWGRNTEAFF
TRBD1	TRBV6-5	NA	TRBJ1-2	TGTGCCAGCAGCGGGACAGGGGTAGGTGGCTACACCTTC	CASSGTGVGGYTF
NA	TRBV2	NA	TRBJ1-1	TGTGCCAGCAGACAGATGTGGGGGGGTAATGAAGCTTTCTTT	CASRQMWGGNEAFF
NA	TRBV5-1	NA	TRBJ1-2	TGCGCCAGCAGCCCAGGGGAGCACTATGGCTACACCTTC	CASSPGEHYGYTF
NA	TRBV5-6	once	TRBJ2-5	TGTGCCAGCAGCTTGACAGAGAGAAGGGAGACCCAGTACTTC	CASSLTERRETQYF
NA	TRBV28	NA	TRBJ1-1	TGTGCCAGCAGGGGCCTGCCCACTGAAGCTTTCTTT	CASRGLPTEAFF
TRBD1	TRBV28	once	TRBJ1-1	TGTGCCAGCAGTTTCCTAGGGGGCGCGTTCACTGAAGCTTTCTTT	CASSFLGGAFTEAFF
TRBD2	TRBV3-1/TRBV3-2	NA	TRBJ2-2	TGTGCCAGCAGCCAAGTACCAGAGCGGGAGGGCCGGGGCACCGGGGAGCTGTTTTTT	CASSQVPEREGRGTGELFF
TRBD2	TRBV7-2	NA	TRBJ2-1	TGTGCCAGCAGCTTAGATAGTCGGACTAGCAAAAAGGATGAGCAGTTCTTC	CASSLDSRTSKKDEQFF
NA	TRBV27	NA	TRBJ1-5	TGTGCCAGCAGTTTTGGGGGGTTTGAACAGCCCCAGCATTTT	CASSFGGFEQPQHF
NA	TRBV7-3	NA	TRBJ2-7	TGTGCCAGCAGCCTGGGCGCTGGCTACGAGCAGTACTTC	CASSLGAGYEQYF
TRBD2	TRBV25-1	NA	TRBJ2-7	TGTGCCAGCAGGCCTAGCGGGAGCTACGAGCAGTACTTC	CASRPSGSYEQYF
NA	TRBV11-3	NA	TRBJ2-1	TGTGCCAGCAGCTTAAGGGGGAGTGACGATGAGCAGTTCTTC	CASSLRGSDDEQFF
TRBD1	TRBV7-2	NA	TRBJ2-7	TGTGCCAGCAGCGCGGACAGGGGTTTTGGCGAGCAGTACTTC	CASSADRGFGEQYF
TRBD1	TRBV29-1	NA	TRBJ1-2	TGCAGCGTTACGACAGGGACGGATGGCTACACCTTC	CSVTTGTDGYTF
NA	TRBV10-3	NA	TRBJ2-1	TGTGCCATCAGTGAGTCCCTCTTGCGGGACAATGAGCAGTTCTTC	CAISESLLRDNEQFF
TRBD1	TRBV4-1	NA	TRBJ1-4	TGCGCCAGCAGCCACCCAGGGGGGGAAAAACTGTTTTTT	CASSHPGGEKLFF
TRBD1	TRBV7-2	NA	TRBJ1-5	TGTGCCAGCAGCGGGACAGGGGGCAATCAGCCCCAGCATTTT	CASSGTGGNQPQHF
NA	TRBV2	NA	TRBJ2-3	TGTGCCAGCAATTACCGGGAGTCGGATACGCAGTATTTT	CASNYRESDTQYF
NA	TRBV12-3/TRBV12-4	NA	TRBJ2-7	TGTGCCAGCAGACTATCCGGGGGCGAGCAGTACTTC	CASRLSGGEQYF
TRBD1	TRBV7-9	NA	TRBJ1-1	TGTGCCAGCAGCTCCGGACAGGGGGGAGTAGATGAAGCTTTCTTT	CASSSGQGGVDEAFF
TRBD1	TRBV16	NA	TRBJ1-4	TGTGCCAGCAGCCCCCAAAACAGGGGGACCGTAAAACTGTTTTTT	CASSPQNRGTVKLFF
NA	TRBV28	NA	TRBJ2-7	TGTGCCAGCAGTTTATCAGGGTTCTCCTACGAGCAGTACTTC	CASSLSGFSYEQYF
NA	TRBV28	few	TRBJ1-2	TGTGCCAGCAGCACCCCCGGGGGGGGGCAAGGCTACACCTTC	CASSTPGGGQGYTF
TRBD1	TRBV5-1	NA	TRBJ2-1	TGCGCCAGCAGCTTAGGGGGCGTGGGGGCCTACAATGAGCAGTTCTTC	CASSLGGVGAYNEQFF
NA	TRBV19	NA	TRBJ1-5	TGTGCCAGTAGTATCCGACAGGCTACCATGTATGTTTATAGCAATCAGCCCCAGCATTTT	CASSIRQATMYVYSNQPQHF
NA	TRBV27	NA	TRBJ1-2	TGTGCCAGCAGTTTAACGTCCCCCGGCTATGGCTACACCTTC	CASSLTSPGYGYTF
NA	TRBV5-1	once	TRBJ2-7	TGCGCCAGCAGGTCGTGGCAGGATATATCCTACGAGCAGTACTTC	CASRSWQDISYEQYF
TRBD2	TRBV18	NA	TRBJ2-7	TGTGCCAGCTCACCTAGCGGGAGGGTCGATTTCCACGAGCAGTACTTC	CASSPSGRVDFHEQYF
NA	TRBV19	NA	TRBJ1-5	TGTGCCAGTAGTATAGGAGGCCAGCCTAATCAGCCCCAGCATTTT	CASSIGGQPNQPQHF
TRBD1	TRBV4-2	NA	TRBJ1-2	TGTGCCAGCAGCCGACAGGGATGGGACTATGGCTACACCTTC	CASSRQGWDYGYTF
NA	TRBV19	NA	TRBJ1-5	TGTGCCAGCAGTATATACGGGAATAGCAATCAGCCCCAGCATTTT	CASSIYGNSNQPQHF
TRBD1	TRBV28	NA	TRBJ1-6	TGTGCCACCCCCGGGGACAGGGCTACGACACCCCTCCACTTT	CATPGDRATTPLHF
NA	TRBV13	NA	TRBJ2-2	TGTGCCAGCAGCTTATCAGGGGACGGCACCGGGGAGCTGTTTTTT	CASSLSGDGTGELFF
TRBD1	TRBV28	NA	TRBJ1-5	TGTGCCAGCAGTTTAACAGGGGGTAGCAATCAGCCCCAGCATTTT	CASSLTGGSNQPQHF
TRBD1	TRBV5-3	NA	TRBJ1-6	TGTGCCAGAAGCTTGGGTGACAGGGCTGGGGCTTATAATTCACCCCTCCACTTT	CARSLGDRAGAYNSPLHF
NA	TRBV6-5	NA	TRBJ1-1	TGTGCCAGCAGGGACGACAGAATTTCGAAGACTGAAGCTTTCTTT	CASRDDRISKTEAFF
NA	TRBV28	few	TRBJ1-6	TGTGCCAGCAGAGAACAGGGCTCCTATAATTCACCCCTCCACTTT	CASREQGSYNSPLHF
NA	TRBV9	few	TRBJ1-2	TGTGCCAGCAGCCCAATACAGGGTGGCTACACCTTC	CASSPIQGGYTF